The 4 T cell receptor beta chains reported below all come from one sample, sequenced in a study of graft-versus-host responses after intestinal transplantation. Produced via immunoSEQ multiplex PCR; TCRdb's table is partial and in-frame only. Of about 120,000 clones in the sample, 80% to 95% are singletons; the top ten hold more than 0.1%. The antigens these receptors bind are not known. The material was unstimulated CD4+ T cells sorted from spleen or lymph node cells, obtained before intestinal transplant. The receptors originated from a human donor who received an intestinal transplant.

This chain uses TRBV5-1 with TRBJ2-3; D may be TRBD2 (6 bases). Looked up from germline, CDR1 is SGHRS and CDR2 is YFSETQ. CDR3 length: 15 residues. V dropped 3 bases and J dropped 1 base, with 12 bases sitting between them. CDR3 sequence: CASSWWKRGTDTQYF. CDR3 in DNA: TGCGCCAGCAGCTGGTGGAAGCGGGGCACAGATACGCAGTATTTT. Filled out from reference TRBV5-1 and TRBJ2-3, the complete variable domain reads KAGVTQTPRYLIKTRGQQVTLSCSPISGHRSVSWYQQTPGQGLQFLFEYFSETQRNKGNFPGRFSGRQFSNSRSEMNVSTLELGDSALYLCASSWWKRGTDTQYFGPGTRLTVL.

J is TRBJ2-5 and V is TRBV5-1; 7 nucleotides line up with TRBD2. The CDR3 is made up of 15 amino acids. Trimming at V came to 0 bases and at J to 1 base, leaving 3 bases not matched to a gene. Germline V gives CDR1 SGHRS, CDR2 YFSETQ. The CDR3 DNA is TGCGCCAGCAGCTTGGCCCTAGCGGCCCAAGAGACCCAGTACTTC. It codes for CASSLALAAQETQYF.

The genes are TRBV6-1 and TRBJ1-4; no firm D call. With 6 bases removed from V and 8 bases from J, the gap between germline ends came to 19 bases. The CDR3 is 15 amino acids. Germline assignment: CDR1 MNHNS and CDR2 SASEGT. CDR3 region: CASRIRTVEEEKLFF. DNA of the CDR3: TGTGCCAGCAGGATTAGGACGGTGGAGGAGGAAAAACTGTTTTTT.

DNA of the CDR3: TGTGCCAGCAGCGCTCCCCTTTGGGACATCCCTTCGCTCGCTATCCCCGATCGGAATGAGCAGTTCTTC. Protein: CASSAPLWDIPSLAIPDRNEQFF. This chain links TRBV9 with TRBJ2-1, with D possibly TRBD1 on 6 matching bases. Germline V gene sequence: CDR1 SGDLS, CDR2 YYNGEE. The CDR3 contains 23 residues. V gave up 3 bases and J gave up 7 bases, with 41 bases separating them. The whole variable domain, remainder taken from reference TRBV9 and TRBJ2-1, is DSGVTQTPKHLITATGQRVTLRCSPRSGDLSVYWYQQSLDQGLQFLIQYYNGEERAKGNILERFSAQQFPDLHSELNLSSLELGDSALYFCASSAPLWDIPSLAIPDRNEQFFGPGTRLTVL.